This entry features one T cell receptor beta chain sequence. Its antigen is undetermined. The CDR3 has 13 amino acids. V lost 2 bases and J lost 6, with 12 bases in between. Per the germline V gene, CDR1 is SGHNT and CDR2 is YYREEE (reference sequence). TCR beta CDR3 was sequenced at survey depth on immunoSEQ. Sequencing used immunoSEQ multiplex PCR; TCRdb keeps in-frame clones, though not all of them. The data show roughly 5,800 clones, 65% to 70% seen once. The data stem from a study of CD8 T cell repertoires and HIV-1 epitope variants. Turning to the study itself: Controls included no peptide, Ebola AY9 epitope, and a CMV, EBV, flu pool. Study-wide results and caveats: Of eight or nine antigen-specific beta clonotypes, six or seven appeared to cross-react with escape variants.

The sample was cultured CD8+ T cells derived from PBMCs. This TCR was sampled from a male donor with HIV. The rearrangement joins TRBV5-4 to TRBJ2-7; D is perhaps TRBD1 (6 bases). The CDR3 sequence: CASSFGQSGEQYF. CDR3 sequence (DNA): TGTGCCAGCAGCTTCGGACAGTCTGGCGAGCAGTACTTC.